This TCR beta chain was sequenced for a study of cytomegalovirus exposure and HLA in healthy donors. Using immunoSEQ multiplex PCR, the repertoire was profiled, and TCRdb retains in-frame clones only, with some absent. This sample carries roughly 59,000 clones, 92% of them seen once, and the ten largest clones take roughly 5.3%. The receptor was derived from a man younger than 30 in good health and CMV-seropositive. Material: PBMCs.

CDR3 nucleotide sequence: TGTGCCAGCAGCATTGGACAGGGGGAGGTCGCGGCCCAGTACTTC. Its protein product is CASSIGQGEVAAQYF. The chain is built from TRBV4-2 and TRBJ2-5; 10 nucleotides align to TRBD1. The junction had 12 bases not matched to a gene; V was cut back by 5 bases and J by 9 bases. Germline-derived CDR1 and CDR2 are LGHNA and YNFKEQ. The CDR3 loop spans 15 amino acids.